This T cell receptor (beta chain) appears in the sequencing data of a study of blood T cell repertoires in COVID-19. Study background: The analysed material was cDNA or gDNA that came from T cells, B-cell-depleted T cells, or PBMCs.

The protocol was immunoSEQ multiplex PCR, while the TCRdb copy is restricted to in-frame clones and leaves out a portion. Of 250,000 to 350,000 clones listed, around 88% are singletons. V shed 4 bases and J 4 bases; nucleotides not matched to a gene: 5. Germline V gene sequence: CDR1 MNHEY, CDR2 SMNVEV (reference sequence). This CDR3 comprises 15 residues. V usage is TRBV27 and J usage is TRBJ2-1, with 9 bases aligning to TRBD2. The sequencing sample was made of peripheral blood. This receptor was obtained from a woman in her fifties or sixties with acute or convalescent COVID-19. Here the CDR3 DNA reads TGTGCCAGCAGTTGGGCGAGCGGGGGGTACAATGAGCAGTTCTTC. Encoded protein: CASSWASGGYNEQFF.